The source of this T cell receptor beta chain is a study of T cell clones after liver transplantation. Only in-frame clones appear in the TCRdb table, and some are missing; sequencing was by immunoSEQ multiplex PCR. Of 93,000 or so clones detected, 80% to 90% appear once; the ten largest clones hold approximately 3%. For this clone: The target antigen is unknown.

Points from the study as a whole: A significant post-transplant drop in circulating graft-donor-reactive CD4 TCRbeta sequences occurred in most of the 8 subjects.

The J segment lost 8 bases and the V segment lost 5 bases, leaving 13 bases of the junction unmatched. In germline, CDR1 is MNHEY, CDR2 SMNVEV (reference sequence). The CDR3 runs 16 residues. The TCR comes from a human patient who received a liver transplant. The graft donor may have contributed some T cells. The rearrangement links TRBV27 to TRBJ1-4, with TRBD1 matching 8 bases. Material: CD4+ T cells from blood, obtained approximately 50 months after liver transplant. CDR3 sequence: CASSLNPTGVLEKLFF. In DNA, the CDR3 is TGTGCCAGCAGTCTGAATCCGACAGGGGTCTTGGAAAAACTGTTTTTT.